The following is a T cell receptor (beta chain) sequence with its context. Its antigen is not identified. These data are taken from a study of shared clonotypes between healthy human individuals. Study-level results: At large depth, rarefaction still showed sorted-subset sequencing to be incomplete.

Sequencing was performed with immunoSEQ multiplex PCR; in TCRdb, only in-frame clones are kept and a portion is missing. Among 1.6 million or so clones listed, roughly 96% were seen once. Trimming removed 6 bases from V and 3 bases from J; junction bases left unmatched: 8. The CDR3 spans 16 residues. The germline gives CDR1 MNHEY, CDR2 SVGAGI. Material for sequencing was naive CD4+ T cells sorted from blood. Stated subset: CD45RA+ positively selected. The chain is built from TRBV6-5 and TRBJ2-3; 11 nucleotides line up with TRBD2. The clonotype originates from a man aged 30 to 39 in good health. In DNA form, the CDR3 reads TGTGCCAGCAGCTACCGGGGACTAGCGGTAACAGATACGCAGTATTTT. Its protein product is CASSYRGLAVTDTQYF.